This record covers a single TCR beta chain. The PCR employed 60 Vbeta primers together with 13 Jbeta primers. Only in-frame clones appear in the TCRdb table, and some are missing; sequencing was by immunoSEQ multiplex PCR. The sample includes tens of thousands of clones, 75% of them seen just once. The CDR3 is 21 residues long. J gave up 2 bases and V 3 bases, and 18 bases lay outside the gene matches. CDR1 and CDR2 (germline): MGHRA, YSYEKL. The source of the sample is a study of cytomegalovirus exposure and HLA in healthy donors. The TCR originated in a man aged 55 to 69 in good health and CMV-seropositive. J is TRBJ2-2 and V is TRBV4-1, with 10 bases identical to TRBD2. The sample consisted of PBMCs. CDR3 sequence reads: CASSHPGGELAGGLNTGELFF. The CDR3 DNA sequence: TGCGCCAGCAGCCATCCAGGAGGGGAGTTAGCGGGAGGACTAAACACCGGGGAGCTGTTTTTT.